The entry below describes one T cell receptor beta chain. Antigen unknown. The source of the sample is a study of vaccination and CD4 T cells after COVID-19. Turning to the study itself: Comprising six males and four females, the convalescent participants counted two Hispanic individuals among them. Overlapping spike pools from SARS-CoV-2 and HCoV-NL63, HCoV-OC43 and HCoV-229E served as culture stimuli.

Cultured CD4+ T-cell DNA underwent Oncomine TCR Beta short-read sequencing. TCRdb re-called the PCR reads through MiXCR, storing one row per CDR3 protein. The sample consists of roughly 9,000 distinct CDR3 sequences, about 60% of them appearing once. J lost 3 bases, V lost 0 bases, and 6 bases had no gene match. Germline V gives CDR1 MNHEY, CDR2 SVGAGI. The CDR3 has 17 amino acids. Treatment noted: roughly ten-day PBMC culture with coronavirus spike peptide pools or control peptides (ViraFEST assay). Once peptide pools had expanded antigen-specific T cells, ViraFEST sequenced TCRs. This receptor was taken from a human donor who had recovered from COVID-19. V gene TRBV6-5 combines with J gene TRBJ2-3, with 10 bases lining up with TRBD2. Sequencing was done on a sample of CD4+ T cells from blood, cultured in vitro. The CDR3 here is CASSYSLSSGSTDTQYF. In DNA form, the CDR3 reads TGTGCCAGCAGTTACTCCCTCTCTAGCGGGAGTACAGATACGCAGTATTTT.